This TCR beta chain was recovered during a study of regulatory T cells in long-lasting Graves disease. CDR1 is SGHRS and CDR2 is YFSETQ in the germline V gene. V lost 0 bases to trimming and J lost 6 bases, with 10 bases between them. This CDR3 region has 14 residues. This clonotype has ten or more counts. HTBI primers from iRepertoire and Arm-PCR of CDR3 regions yielded the TCR beta libraries. Via MiXCR, TCRdb re-called the multiplex PCR reads, giving one row per CDR3 protein. The table includes hundreds of thousands of distinct CDR3 sequences, about 16% detected once. Specified time point: newly diagnosed GD, antithyroid drugs for less than 3 months. The TCR library used RNA extracted from PBMCs. This same sample was also part of a study on T cells in Graves' hyperthyroidism and ophthalmopathy.

The input for sequencing was peripheral blood mononuclear cells (PBMCs), taken at new diagnosis, from a patient treated with antithyroid drugs. The chain carries TRBV5-1 and TRBJ2-1; D remains ambiguous. The source of this sequence is a middle-aged woman with Graves disease. The CDR3 spells CASSLDYWGNEQFF. CDR3 bases: TGCGCCAGCAGCTTGGATTATTGGGGCAATGAGCAGTTCTTC. Looking up the rest from reference TRBV5-1 and TRBJ2-1 gives the full variable domain: KAGVTQTPRYLIKTRGQQVTLSCSPISGHRSVSWYQQTPGQGLQFLFEYFSETQRNKGNFPGRFSGRQFSNSRSEMNVSTLELGDSALYLCASSLDYWGNEQFFGPGTRLTVL.